These 17 T cell receptor beta chains were sequenced from one sample in a study of T cell changes during pregnancy in multiple sclerosis. The assay was immunoSEQ multiplex PCR, and TCRdb's table has in-frame clones only and misses some. Among 40,000 to 45,000 clones, 89% were seen once, and the ten largest hold 0.5% to 0.65%. The sequencing used CD4+ T cells from peripheral blood mononuclear cells, collected in the first trimester of pregnancy. The source is a female donor with multiple sclerosis, enrolled in a pregnancy study.

The rearrangement links TRBV2 to TRBJ1-2; D might be TRBD1 (5 bases). The germline V gene has CDR1 SNHLY and CDR2 FYNNEI. This CDR3 has 13 amino acids. Trimming pared 4 bases from V and 2 bases from J, leaving 8 bases between. The CDR3: CASSVQGNYGYTF. CDR3 sequence (DNA): TGTGCCAGCAGTGTTCAGGGAAACTATGGCTACACCTTC.

The CDR3, as DNA: TGTGCCAGCTCTGATGGACAGAATCAGCCCCAGCATTTT. Encoded protein: CASSDGQNQPQHF. This rearrangement joins TRBV18 to TRBJ1-5, with a possible D match to TRBD1 (6 bases). The germline gives CDR1 KGHSH, CDR2 LQKENI. The CDR3 totals 13 residues. V lost 6 bases and J lost 4, with 10 bases in between.

J is TRBJ2-1 and V is TRBV2, with 11 positions matching TRBD2. Looked up from germline, CDR1 is SNHLY and CDR2 is FYNNEI. Unmatched junction bases numbered 4, after V lost 0 bases and J lost 9 bases. The CDR3 loop spans 15 amino acids. This CDR3 is CASSEALAGGGEQFF. CDR3 nucleotide sequence: TGTGCCAGCAGTGAAGCCCTAGCGGGAGGAGGTGAGCAGTTCTTC.

The V gene is TRBV5-6, the J gene TRBJ1-2; possible D gene TRBD1, 5 bases. The CDR3 extends over 15 amino acids. Germline V gene sequence: CDR1 SGHDT, CDR2 YYEEEE. V gave up 4 bases and J gave up 5 bases, with 18 bases separating them. DNA of the CDR3: TGTGCCAGCAGCCCCCGCGGGGGAGGAAATTATGGCTACACCTTC. Residues: CASSPRGGGNYGYTF.

The gene calls are TRBV28 and TRBJ2-4; 10 nucleotides align to TRBD2. V shed 3 bases, J shed 3 bases, and the junction held 11 bases outside the gene matches. The CDR3 extends over 18 amino acids. CDR1 is MDHEN and CDR2 is SYDVKM in the germline V gene. The CDR3 DNA reads TGTGCCAGCAGTTTTGGGCTAGCGGGAGAGGTGGGCAAAAACATTCAGTACTTC. This translates into CASSFGLAGEVGKNIQYF.

DNA of the CDR3: TGCGCCAGCAGCTTAACTAGCCGGTCCGGGGAGCTGTTTTTT. Protein product: CASSLTSRSGELFF. The genes are TRBV5-1 and TRBJ2-2; the D gene is possibly TRBD2 (6 bases). The CDR3 covers 14 residues. Trimming removed 2 bases at V and 6 bases at J, with 11 bases between. Germline CDR1 reads SGHRS; CDR2 reads YFSETQ.

CDR3 in DNA: TGTGCCAGCAGCCTATTATCGATTATTTCCCCCTACGAGCAGTACTTC. It yields the protein CASSLLSIISPYEQYF. The chain carries TRBV5-5 and TRBJ2-7; D ambiguous. The CDR3 runs to 16 residues. Between the trimmed V and J ends, which lost 4 bases and 2 bases, there was a span of 19 bases. Germline assignment: CDR1 SGHKS and CDR2 YYEKEE (reference sequence).

J is TRBJ1-2 and V is TRBV5-4; a weak D match, TRBD1 (5 bases). V lost 4 bases and J 4 bases, leaving 17 bases between the germline ends. Per germline, CDR1 SGHNT and CDR2 YYREEE (reference sequence). The CDR3 contains 15 residues. The CDR3 protein is CASSLNGGEGYGYTF. The CDR3 DNA reads TGTGCCAGCAGCCTAAACGGGGGGGAGGGCTATGGCTACACCTTC.

This clone was seen just once. The gene calls are TRBV6-1 and TRBJ1-2; 9 bases are a match to TRBD1. V was pared by 1 base and J by 4 bases, with 4 bases of the junction left unmatched. The germline CDR1 and CDR2 sequences are MNHNS and SASEGT. The CDR3 runs 15 residues. CDR3 region: CASSEGTGVFYGYTF. Written as DNA, the CDR3 is TGTGCCAGCAGTGAAGGGACAGGGGTTTTCTATGGCTACACCTTC.

This clone came up a few times. The chain recombines TRBV5-4 with TRBJ1-2, with 9 bases matching TRBD1. Germline V gene sequence: CDR1 SGHNT, CDR2 YYREEE (reference sequence). The CDR3 sequence is 14 residues long. V gave up 4 bases and J gave up 4 bases; unmatched junction bases: 5. CDR3 DNA: TGTGCCAGCAGCATCGTGGGACAGGGCTATGGCTACACCTTC. Amino acid sequence: CASSIVGQGYGYTF.

The CDR3 loop is CASSGQNQETQYF. The CDR3 DNA is TGTGCCAGCAGTGGACAGAACCAAGAGACCCAGTACTTC. The chain employs TRBV6-1 and TRBJ2-5; D possibly corresponds to TRBD1 (5 bases). Trimming took 4 bases from V and 0 from J, leaving 6 bases between them. Germline-derived CDR1 and CDR2 are MNHNS and SASEGT. CDR3 size: 13 residues.

This clone has more than one count but fewer than ten. This chain uses TRBV28 with TRBJ1-5, with D perhaps matching TRBD1 (5 bases). The CDR3 is 16 residues long. The germline CDR1 and CDR2 sequences are MDHEN and SYDVKM. V lost 2 bases and J lost 7, with 18 bases in between. CDR3: CASSLLVGQGLQPQHF. The CDR3 nucleotides read TGTGCCAGCAGTTTACTAGTTGGGCAGGGCCTCCAGCCCCAGCATTTT.

This clone has only one observation. This chain links TRBV28 with TRBJ2-1, with 12 bases identical to TRBD2. Germline V lookup: CDR1 MDHEN, CDR2 SYDVKM. The J segment lost 4 bases and the V segment lost 10 bases, leaving 17 bases of the junction unmatched. This CDR3 contains 18 residues. In DNA form, the CDR3 reads TGTGCCACCCTCCTAGGCGCTAGCGGGAGGGCCAGATACAATGAGCAGTTCTTC. It translates to CATLLGASGRARYNEQFF.

The chain combines TRBV10-3 with TRBJ2-1; TRBD1 aligns across 10 bases. Germline values: CDR1 ENHRY, CDR2 SYGVKD. Unmatched junction bases numbered 20, after V lost 3 bases and J lost 6 bases. This CDR3 region has 20 residues. The CDR3 DNA reads TGTGCCATCAGTGAAGTCCCGGGACAGGGGCTGAAGCATACATTCAATGAGCAGTTCTTC. As protein: CAISEVPGQGLKHTFNEQFF.

This clone is a singleton in its sample. The chain carries TRBV5-4 and TRBJ1-6; 8 bases agree with TRBD1. Per germline, CDR1 SGHNT and CDR2 YYREEE (reference sequence). The CDR3 runs to 17 residues. V lost 0 bases and J lost 9; bases outside the gene matches: 11. DNA for the CDR3: TGTGCCAGCAGCTTGGGACCCCGCCTCGACAGGGGTTCACCCCTCCACTTT. It encodes CASSLGPRLDRGSPLHF.

V and J are TRBV25-1 and TRBJ2-5; 14 nucleotides align to TRBD2. V was clipped by 3 bases and J by 7 bases; unmatched bases: 10. Germline V gives CDR1 MGHDK, CDR2 SYGVNS. This CDR3 has 17 amino acids. CDR3 DNA: TGTGCCAGCAGTGAGTCCCGGACTAGCGGGAGGTGGGTGACCCAGTACTTC. Translating it yields CASSESRTSGRWVTQYF.

The chain has TRBV4-1 and TRBJ2-3; 14 nucleotides match TRBD2. Trimming cost V 2 bases and J 6 bases; bases outside gene matches: 10. The CDR3 contains 18 residues. Per germline, CDR1 MGHRA and CDR2 YSYEKL. The CDR3 nucleotides are TGCGCCAGCAGCCAATCCCCGACTAGCGGGGGGGGTAGGGATACGCAGTATTTT. Translating gives CASSQSPTSGGGRDTQYF.